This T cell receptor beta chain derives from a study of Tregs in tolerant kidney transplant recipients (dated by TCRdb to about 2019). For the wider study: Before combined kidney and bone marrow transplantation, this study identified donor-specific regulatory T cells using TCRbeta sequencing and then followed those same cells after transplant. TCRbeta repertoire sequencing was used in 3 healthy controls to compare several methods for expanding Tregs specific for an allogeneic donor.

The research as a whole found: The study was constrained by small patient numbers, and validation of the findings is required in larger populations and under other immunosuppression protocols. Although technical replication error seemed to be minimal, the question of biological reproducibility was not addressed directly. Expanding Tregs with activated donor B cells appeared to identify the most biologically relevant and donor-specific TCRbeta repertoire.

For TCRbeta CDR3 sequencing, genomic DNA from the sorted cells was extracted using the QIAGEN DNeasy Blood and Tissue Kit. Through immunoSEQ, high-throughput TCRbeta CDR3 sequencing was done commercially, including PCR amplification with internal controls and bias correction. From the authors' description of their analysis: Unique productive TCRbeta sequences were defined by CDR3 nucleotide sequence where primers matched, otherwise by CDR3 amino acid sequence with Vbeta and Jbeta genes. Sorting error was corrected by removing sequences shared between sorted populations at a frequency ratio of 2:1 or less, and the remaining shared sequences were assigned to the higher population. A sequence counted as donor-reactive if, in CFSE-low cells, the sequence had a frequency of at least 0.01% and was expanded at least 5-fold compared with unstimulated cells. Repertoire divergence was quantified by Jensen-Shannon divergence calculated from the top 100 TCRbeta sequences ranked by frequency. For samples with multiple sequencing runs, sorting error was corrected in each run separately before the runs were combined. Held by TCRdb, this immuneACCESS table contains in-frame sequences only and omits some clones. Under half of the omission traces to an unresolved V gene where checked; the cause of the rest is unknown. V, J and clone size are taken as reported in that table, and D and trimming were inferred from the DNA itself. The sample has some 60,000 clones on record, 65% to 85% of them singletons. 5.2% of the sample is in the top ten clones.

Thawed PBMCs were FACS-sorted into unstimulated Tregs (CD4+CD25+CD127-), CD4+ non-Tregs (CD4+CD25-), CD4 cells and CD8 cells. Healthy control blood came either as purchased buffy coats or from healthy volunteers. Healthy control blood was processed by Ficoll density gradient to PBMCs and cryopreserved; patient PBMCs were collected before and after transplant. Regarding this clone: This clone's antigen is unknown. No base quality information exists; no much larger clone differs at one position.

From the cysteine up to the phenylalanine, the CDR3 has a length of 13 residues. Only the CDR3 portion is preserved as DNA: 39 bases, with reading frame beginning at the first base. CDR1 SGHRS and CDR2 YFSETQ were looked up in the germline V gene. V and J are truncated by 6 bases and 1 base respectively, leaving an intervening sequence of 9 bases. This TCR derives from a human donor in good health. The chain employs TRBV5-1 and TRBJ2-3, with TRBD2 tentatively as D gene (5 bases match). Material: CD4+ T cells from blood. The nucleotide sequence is TGCGCCAGCATAGGAGGTCGCACAGATACGCAGTATTTT. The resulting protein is CASIGGRTDTQYF.